Sequencing of this T cell receptor (beta chain) was carried out in a study of low-dose radiotherapy and immunotherapy resistance in tumors. Study-wide background: On an every-two-weeks schedule, patients received intravenous nivolumab 240 mg, along with ipilimumab 1 mg/kg every six weeks.

Covering alpha and beta chains, TRAV- and TRBV-specific primers were used for the first-strand cDNA. The authors amplified TCRs for about 18 PCR cycles with a constant-region primer and a V-primer adapter. TCRdb reprocessed the reads via MiXCR and lists one record per CDR3 protein. The sample holds 7,500 to 10,000 distinct CDR3 sequences, roughly three quarters seen once. Enrollment required an advanced solid tumor negative for tumor-infiltrating lymphocytes. The CDR3 is 13 amino acids. Per the germline V gene, CDR1 is MGHRA and CDR2 is YSYEKL. The V gene lost 4 bases and the J gene lost 5 bases, with 8 bases spanning the gap.

J is TRBJ2-2 and V is TRBV4-1; D may correspond to TRBD1 or TRBD2 (5 bases each). The sequence came from a human donor with advanced metastatic prostate, ovarian, gallbladder or colorectal cancer (not recorded which). This table probably holds off-target reads from a library built for another chain. The CDR3 loop is CASSPRETGELFF. CDR3 bases: TGCGCCAGCAGCCCCAGGGAGACCGGGGAGCTGTTTTTT.